This T cell receptor beta chain came from a study of blood T cells in healthy people across ages. Study-level information: About one barcoded beta molecule per two T cells came from capture by template switching. Findings of the study overall: Estimated diversity that came from one million T cells was considered an underestimate.

A J-beta primer mix and a sample-barcoded 5' primer were used in a second PCR of roughly 6 to 11 cycles. Via MiXCR, TCRdb re-called the 5' RACE reads, giving one row per CDR3 protein. This repertoire shows about 720,000 distinct CDR3 sequences, 20% to 25% found once; its top ten account for around 21%. V was trimmed by 7 bases and J by 2 bases, leaving 20 bases between them. Germline V gene sequence: CDR1 SQVTM, CDR2 ANQGSEA. The CDR3 is 16 residues long. This clonotype was counted only a few times. The antigen is not known. Every sample yielded at least 6.5 million isolated PBMCs. The chain joins TRBV29-1 to TRBJ2-2, with no clear D. The TCR originated in a man between 65 and 85 years old in good health. The sequenced sample consisted of blood. CDR3 bases: TGCAGCGGTGGATCCCAGTACGGAATCAACACCGGGGAGCTGTTTTTT. Residues: CSGGSQYGINTGELFF.